Included here is one T cell receptor beta chain sequence, with context. Its antigen remains unidentified. Both iRepertoire HTBI primers and Arm-PCR of CDR3 regions were used to build the TCR beta libraries. TCRdb reanalysed the multiplex PCR reads using MiXCR and keeps one entry per CDR3 protein. The table has some 280,000 distinct CDR3 sequences, roughly a fifth seen once. These data belong to a study of regulatory T cells in long-lasting Graves disease. Findings and limits, study-wide: Exclusively peripheral blood, rather than thyroid tissue, was studied.

The germline gives CDR1 LGHDT, CDR2 YNNKEL (reference sequence). The length of the CDR3 is 19 residues. With 4 bases removed from V and 1 base from J, the gap between germline ends came to 26 bases. Time point in this sample: persistent/refractory GD, antithyroid drugs over 5 years with positive TRAb. Preparation of the TCR library used RNA extracted from PBMCs. The sequences come from peripheral blood mononuclear cells (PBMCs), collected when the disease was refractory, from a patient treated with antithyroid drugs. The source is a female donor with Graves disease. The rearrangement joins TRBV3-1 to TRBJ2-7; D is possibly TRBD2 (5 bases). Here the CDR3 reads CASSPLRAGAERKSYEQYF. The DNA of the CDR3 is TGTGCCAGCAGCCCTCTAAGGGCAGGAGCGGAACGCAAATCCTACGAGCAGTACTTC.